The 16 T cell receptor beta chains below come from one sample, sequenced in a study of CD8+ T cells in alopecia areata. cDNA serving as the sequencing template came from extracted, reverse transcribed RNA. Assay: immunoSEQ multiplex PCR; the TCRdb copy retains only in-frame clones and omits some. The sample records some 100,000 clones, roughly 69% being singletons. The sequenced sample consisted of CD4+ T cells sorted from blood. The receptors here all came from a human donor in good health.

J is TRBJ1-4 and V is TRBV29-1, with a weak D call TRBD1 (5 bases). This CDR3 contains 14 residues. Trimming pared 7 bases from V and 5 bases from J, leaving 17 bases between. Germline loops: CDR1 SQVTM, CDR2 ANQGSEA. CDR3 DNA: TGCAGCGCCGGGACCTCCCTGGGAAATGAAAAACTGTTTTTT. Translating it yields CSAGTSLGNEKLFF.

V is TRBV18 and J is TRBJ1-1; D is unresolved. The CDR3 sequence is 14 residues long. Germline CDR1 KGHSH, CDR2 LQKENI. Trimming left V 6 bases short and J 6 bases short, with 17 bases between. CDR3 bases: TGTGCCAGCTCCGTATCGGGGTCCCGGGCTGAAGCTTTCTTT. Translation gives CASSVSGSRAEAFF.

The rearrangement links TRBV7-2 to TRBJ2-5; 7 nucleotides line up with TRBD1. The ends lost 1 base at V and 5 bases at J; junction bases unmatched: 13. The CDR3 is 17 amino acids. Germline assignment: CDR1 SGHTA and CDR2 FQGNSA. CDR3 sequence: CASSLGRPGGIGETQYF. CDR3 DNA: TGTGCCAGCAGCTTAGGACGGCCAGGGGGAATTGGGGAGACCCAGTACTTC. The full variable domain, with the rest looked up from reference TRBV7-2 and TRBJ2-5, is GAGVSQSPSNKVTEKGKDVELRCDPISGHTALYWYRQSLGQGLEFLIYFQGNSAPDKSGLPSDRFSAERTGGSVSTLTIQRTQQEDSAVYLCASSLGRPGGIGETQYFGPGTRLLVL.

This clone appeared a single time. J is TRBJ1-6 and V is TRBV25-1; D remains unclear. Germline V gene data show CDR1 as MGHDK and CDR2 as SYGVNS. This CDR3 contains 13 residues. V was shortened by 6 bases and J by 5 bases, with 8 bases between the two germline ends. The CDR3 DNA follows: TGTGCCAGCAGCGTGGAAAATAATTCACCCCTCCACTTT. Amino acid sequence: CASSVENNSPLHF.

This clone was counted once. The chain employs TRBV30 and TRBJ1-1; 8 bases agree with TRBD1. The CDR3 totals 13 residues. Germline V CDR1 and CDR2: GTSNPN, SVGIG (reference sequence). V lost 5 bases and J lost 3; bases outside the gene matches: 5. In DNA, the CDR3 is TGTGCCTGGCTCCAGGGGGCGGACACTGAAGCTTTCTTT. Translating gives CAWLQGADTEAFF.

The sample holds one count of this clone. The chain combines TRBV6-1 with TRBJ2-2; TRBD1 might be the D (6 bases). Germline V gene sequence: CDR1 MNHNS, CDR2 SASEGT. Trimming stripped 3 bases from V and 3 bases from J, with 8 bases between. CDR3 size: 14 residues. The CDR3 loop is CASSEDRHTGELFF. The CDR3 region has the DNA TGTGCCAGCAGTGAGGACAGACACACCGGGGAGCTGTTTTTT.

CDR3 sequence reads: CASSQDQWGGYTF. CDR3 nucleotide sequence: TGCGCCAGCAGCCAAGACCAGTGGGGTGGCTACACCTTC. The chain joins TRBV4-1 to TRBJ1-2; D gene unclear. Between the trimmed V and J ends, which lost 0 bases and 7 bases, there was a span of 9 bases. Per the germline V gene, CDR1 is MGHRA and CDR2 is YSYEKL. The CDR3 length is 13 residues.

V and J are TRBV5-1 and TRBJ1-2, with 12 bases lining up with TRBD1. The CDR3 totals 13 residues. V trimming: 4 bases; J trimming: 14 bases; junction bases outside the gene matches: 9. The V gene's germline CDR1 is SGHRS and CDR2 YFSETQ. In nucleotides, the CDR3 is TGCGCCAGCAGCCTCGGGACAGGGGGCTCTTTTACCTTC. Encoded protein: CASSLGTGGSFTF.

This chain joins TRBV2 and TRBJ2-3; 12 bases are a match to TRBD2. J lost 0 bases, V lost 8 bases, and 9 bases had no gene match. Germline V gene data show CDR1 as SNHLY and CDR2 as FYNNEI. This CDR3 comprises 17 residues. The CDR3 DNA is TGTGCCAGCCCTACCAGACTAGCGGGGGTTAGCACAGATACGCAGTATTTT. Residues: CASPTRLAGVSTDTQYF.

The V gene is TRBV18, the J gene TRBJ1-2; D unresolved. Per the germline V gene, CDR1 is KGHSH and CDR2 is LQKENI. CDR3 length: 13 amino acids. Trimming took 2 bases from V and 5 from J, leaving 9 bases between them. CDR3 bases: TGTGCCAGCTCACCAACAGTACGTTATGGCTACACCTTC. Residues: CASSPTVRYGYTF. Drawing the rest from reference TRBV18 and TRBJ1-2, the complete variable domain is NAGVMQNPRHLVRRRGQEARLRCSPMKGHSHVYWYRQLPEEGLKFMVYLQKENIIDESGMPKERFSAEFPKEGPSILRIQQVVRGDSAAYFCASSPTVRYGYTFGSGTRLTVV.

The chain couples TRBV29-1 to TRBJ2-5, with 7 bases matching TRBD1. CDR3 length equals 12 residues. Germline V CDR1 and CDR2: SQVTM, ANQGSEA. V shed 5 bases and J 4 bases; nucleotides not matched to a gene: 4. CDR3 DNA sequence: TGCAGCGTTCGCCCAGGGGGAGAGACCCAGTACTTC. This codes for CSVRPGGETQYF.

In DNA form, the CDR3 reads TGTGCCAGCAGTGCAGGGGGCCTGTACGAGCAGTACTTC. Its protein product is CASSAGGLYEQYF. The gene calls are TRBV6-5 and TRBJ2-7, with 8 positions matching TRBD1. The CDR3 sequence is 13 residues long. Trimming took 5 bases from V and 4 from J; bases not matched to a gene: 4. Germline V lookup: CDR1 MNHEY, CDR2 SVGAGI.

The J gene is TRBJ1-2, the V gene TRBV27; no clear D. V lost 2 bases, J lost 6 bases, and 7 bases lay in between. This CDR3 comprises 12 residues. Per the germline V gene, CDR1 is MNHEY and CDR2 is SMNVEV (reference sequence). The CDR3 nucleotides read TGTGCCAGCAGTTTACGGGGTCATGGCTACACCTTC. Amino acid sequence: CASSLRGHGYTF.

The chain combines TRBV30 with TRBJ1-2, with TRBD1 identical over 7 bases. The ends lost 8 bases at V and 2 bases at J; junction bases unmatched: 11. Germline assignment: CDR1 GTSNPN and CDR2 SVGIG (reference sequence). This CDR3 is built from 14 residues. This CDR3 is CARSKGATNYGYTF. In nucleotides, the CDR3 is TGTGCCCGATCCAAGGGGGCAACCAACTATGGCTACACCTTC.

This rearrangement joins TRBV11-2 to TRBJ1-1; weak D call: TRBD1 (6 bases). The CDR3 loop spans 14 amino acids. V lost 5 bases, J lost 6 bases, and 16 bases lay in between. Germline V gene sequence: CDR1 SGHAT, CDR2 FQNNGV. The CDR3 region is CASSMEPGHPEAFF. CDR3 in DNA: TGTGCCAGCAGCATGGAACCGGGACACCCTGAAGCTTTCTTT.

This chain links TRBV5-6 with TRBJ1-1, with D tentatively TRBD1 (5 bases). V shed 4 bases and J shed 1 base, with 14 bases lying between them. CDR1 and CDR2 from the germline V gene are SGHDT and YYEEEE. The CDR3 length is 15 residues. CDR3 sequence (DNA): TGTGCCAGCAGCATGGGGCAGGGACGGAACACTGAAGCTTTCTTT. The encoded protein is CASSMGQGRNTEAFF. Based on the CDR3 plus reference TRBV5-6 and TRBJ1-1, the full variable domain is DAGVTQSPTHLIKTRGQQVTLRCSPKSGHDTVSWYQQALGQGPQFIFQYYEEEERQRGNFPDRFSGHQFPNYSSELNVNALLLGDSALYLCASSMGQGRNTEAFFGQGTRLTVV.